The T cell receptor beta chain described here comes from a study of shared clonotypes between healthy human individuals. Study conclusions and caveats: Sampling covered nothing but blood. Tissue TCR repertoires likely differ from those found in blood.

The CDR3 extends over 13 amino acids. CDR1 SNHLY and CDR2 FYNNEI come from the germline V gene. V lost 4 bases and J 3 bases, leaving 6 bases between the germline ends. Deep was the level used in running the assay. The material for each subset, its genomic DNA, was split evenly across several immunoSEQ plates. The method was immunoSEQ multiplex PCR; TCRdb's version includes in-frame clones alone and lacks a portion of them. Of about 95,000 clones in the sample, less than 80% were seen once. About this clone: Its matching antigen is unknown.

The TCR sequence derives from a man aged 25-40 years in good health. The V gene is TRBV2, the J gene TRBJ2-2; D is possibly TRBD1 (6 bases). The sequencing sample was made of memory CD8+ T cells sorted from blood. Subset here: CD45RO+ cells pooled with CCR7-negative TemRA cells. CDR3 coding DNA: TGTGCCAGCAGTGCAGGGGACACCGGGGAGCTGTTTTTT. It yields the protein CASSAGDTGELFF.